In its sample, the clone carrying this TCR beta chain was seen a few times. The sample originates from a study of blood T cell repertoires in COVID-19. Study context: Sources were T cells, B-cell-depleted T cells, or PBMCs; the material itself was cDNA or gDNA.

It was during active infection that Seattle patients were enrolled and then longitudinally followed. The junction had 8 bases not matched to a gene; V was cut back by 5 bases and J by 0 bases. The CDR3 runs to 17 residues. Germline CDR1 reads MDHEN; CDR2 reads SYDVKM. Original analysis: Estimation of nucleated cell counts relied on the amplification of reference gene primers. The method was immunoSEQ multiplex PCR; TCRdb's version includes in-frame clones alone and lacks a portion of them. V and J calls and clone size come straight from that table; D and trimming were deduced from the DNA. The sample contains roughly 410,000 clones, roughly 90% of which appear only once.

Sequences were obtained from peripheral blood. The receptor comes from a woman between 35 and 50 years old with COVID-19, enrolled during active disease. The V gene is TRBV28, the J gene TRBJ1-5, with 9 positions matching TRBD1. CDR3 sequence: CASSAWGQGISNQPQHF. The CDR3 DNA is TGTGCCAGCAGTGCCTGGGGACAGGGAATTAGCAATCAGCCCCAGCATTTT.